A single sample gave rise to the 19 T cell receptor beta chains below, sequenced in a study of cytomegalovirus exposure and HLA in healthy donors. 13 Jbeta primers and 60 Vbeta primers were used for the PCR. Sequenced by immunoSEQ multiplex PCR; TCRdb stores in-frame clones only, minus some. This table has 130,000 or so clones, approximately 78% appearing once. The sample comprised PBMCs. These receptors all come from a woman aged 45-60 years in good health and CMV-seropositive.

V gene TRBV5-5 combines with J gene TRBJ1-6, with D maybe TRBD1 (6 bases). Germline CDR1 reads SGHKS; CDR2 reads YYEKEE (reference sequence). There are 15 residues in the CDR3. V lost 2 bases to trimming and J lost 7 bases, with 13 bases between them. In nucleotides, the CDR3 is TGTGCCAGCAGCTTTGGGGGGGCGATCAATTCACCCCTCCACTTT. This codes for CASSFGGAINSPLHF.

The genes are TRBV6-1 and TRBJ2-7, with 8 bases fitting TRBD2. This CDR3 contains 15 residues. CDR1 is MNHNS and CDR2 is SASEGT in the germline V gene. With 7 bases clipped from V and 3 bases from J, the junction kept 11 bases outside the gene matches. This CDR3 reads CASNNQAGVGYEQYF. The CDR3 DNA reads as TGTGCCAGCAATAACCAAGCGGGAGTTGGCTACGAGCAGTACTTC.

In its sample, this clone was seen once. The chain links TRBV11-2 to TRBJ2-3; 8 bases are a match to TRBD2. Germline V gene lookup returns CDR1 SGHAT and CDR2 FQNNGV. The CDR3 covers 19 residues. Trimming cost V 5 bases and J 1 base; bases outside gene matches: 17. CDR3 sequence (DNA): TGTGCCAGCAGCCTACGACTGAGCCCCCTAGCGGGTCGCACAGATACGCAGTATTTT. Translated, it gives CASSLRLSPLAGRTDTQYF.

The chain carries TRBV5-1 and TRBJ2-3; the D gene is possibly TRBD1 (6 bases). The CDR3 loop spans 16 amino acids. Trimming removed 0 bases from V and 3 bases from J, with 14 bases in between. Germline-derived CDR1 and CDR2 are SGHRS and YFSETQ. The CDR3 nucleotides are TGCGCCAGCAGCTTGGCGGCGGCCAGGGGTACAGATACGCAGTATTTT. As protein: CASSLAAARGTDTQYF.

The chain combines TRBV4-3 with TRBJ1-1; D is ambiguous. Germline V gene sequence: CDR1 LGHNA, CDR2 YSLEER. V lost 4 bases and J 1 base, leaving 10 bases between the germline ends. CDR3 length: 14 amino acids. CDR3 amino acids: CASSRLTGNTEAFF. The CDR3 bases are TGCGCCAGCAGCCGGTTGACTGGGAACACTGAAGCTTTCTTT.

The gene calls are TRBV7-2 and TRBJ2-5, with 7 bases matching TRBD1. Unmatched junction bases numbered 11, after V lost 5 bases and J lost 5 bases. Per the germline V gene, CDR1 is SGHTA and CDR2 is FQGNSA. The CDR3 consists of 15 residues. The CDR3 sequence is CASSPGQRSWETQYF. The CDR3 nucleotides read TGTGCCAGCAGCCCGGGACAGAGATCATGGGAGACCCAGTACTTC.

The CDR3 here is CASTAGGTRMGEQYF. The CDR3, as DNA: TGTGCCAGCACCGCGGGGGGGACTCGGATGGGAGAGCAGTACTTC. The rearrangement links TRBV2 to TRBJ2-7, with 9 bases lining up with TRBD2. Germline V gene data show CDR1 as SNHLY and CDR2 as FYNNEI. The CDR3 runs 15 residues. J lost 7 bases, V lost 7 bases, and 14 bases had no gene match. The complete variable domain, with remaining parts taken from reference TRBV2 and TRBJ2-7, reads EPEVTQTPSHQVTQMGQEVILRCVPISNHLYFYWYRQILGQKVEFLVSFYNNEISEKSEIFDDQFSVERPDGSNFTLKIRSTKLEDSAMYFCASTAGGTRMGEQYFGPGTRLTVT.

CDR3 sequence: CASSPSGIYNSPLHF. The DNA for the CDR3 is TGTGCCAGCTCACCCTCGGGAATCTATAATTCACCCCTCCACTTT. The genes are TRBV18 and TRBJ1-6, with D unresolved. The CDR3 totals 15 residues. V lost 3 bases to trimming and J lost 3 bases, with 9 bases between them. Germline V gene sequence: CDR1 KGHSH, CDR2 LQKENI.

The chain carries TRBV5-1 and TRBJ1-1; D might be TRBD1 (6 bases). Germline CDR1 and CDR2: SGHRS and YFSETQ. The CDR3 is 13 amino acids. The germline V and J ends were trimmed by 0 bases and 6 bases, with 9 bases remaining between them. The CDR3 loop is CASSLVEGAEAFF. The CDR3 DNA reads TGCGCCAGCAGCTTGGTAGAGGGGGCTGAAGCTTTCTTT.

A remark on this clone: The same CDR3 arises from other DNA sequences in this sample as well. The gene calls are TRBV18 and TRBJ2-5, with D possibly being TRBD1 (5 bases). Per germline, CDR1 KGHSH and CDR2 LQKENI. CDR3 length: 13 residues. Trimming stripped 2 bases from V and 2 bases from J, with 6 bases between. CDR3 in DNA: TGTGCCAGCTCACCAAGGGGACAAGAGACCCAGTACTTC. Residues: CASSPRGQETQYF.

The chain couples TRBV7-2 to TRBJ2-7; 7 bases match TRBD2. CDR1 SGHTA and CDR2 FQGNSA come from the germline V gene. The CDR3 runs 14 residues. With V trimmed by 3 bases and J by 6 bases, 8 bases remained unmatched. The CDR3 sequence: CASSFGGGGGEQYF. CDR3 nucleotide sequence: TGTGCCAGCAGCTTCGGCGGGGGTGGGGGCGAGCAGTACTTC.

CDR3 nucleotides: TGTGCCAGCATCCCTGGGGGGACAGTGAGCACTGAAGCTTTCTTT. It yields the protein CASIPGGTVSTEAFF. The chain links TRBV27 to TRBJ1-1; 7 positions agree with TRBD1. The CDR3 sequence is 15 residues long. Germline loops: CDR1 MNHEY, CDR2 SMNVEV (reference sequence). The junction had 12 bases not matched to a gene; V was cut back by 7 bases and J by 4 bases.

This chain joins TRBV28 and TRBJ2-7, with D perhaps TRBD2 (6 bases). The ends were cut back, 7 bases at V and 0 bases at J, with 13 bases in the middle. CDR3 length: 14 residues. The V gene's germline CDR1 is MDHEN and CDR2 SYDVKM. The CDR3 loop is CASNLGGRSYEQYF. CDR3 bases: TGTGCCAGCAATCTGGGGGGACGCTCCTACGAGCAGTACTTC.

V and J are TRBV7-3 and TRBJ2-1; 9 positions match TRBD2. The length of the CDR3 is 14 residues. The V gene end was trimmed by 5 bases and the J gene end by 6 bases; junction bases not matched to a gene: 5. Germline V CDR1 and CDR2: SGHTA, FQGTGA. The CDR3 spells CASSQAGGLNEQFF. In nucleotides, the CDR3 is TGTGCCAGCAGCCAAGCGGGGGGACTCAATGAGCAGTTCTTC.

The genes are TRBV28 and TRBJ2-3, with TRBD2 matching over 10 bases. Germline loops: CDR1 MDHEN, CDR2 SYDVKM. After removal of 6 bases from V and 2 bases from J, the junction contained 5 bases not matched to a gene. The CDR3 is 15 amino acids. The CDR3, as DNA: TGTGCCAGCAGGGTAGCGGGGGGTTACACAGATACGCAGTATTTT. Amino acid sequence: CASRVAGGYTDTQYF.

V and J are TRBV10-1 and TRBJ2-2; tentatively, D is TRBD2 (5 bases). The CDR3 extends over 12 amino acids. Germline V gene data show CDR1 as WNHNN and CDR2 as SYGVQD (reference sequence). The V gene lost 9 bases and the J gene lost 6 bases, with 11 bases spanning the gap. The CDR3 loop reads CARIRGPGELFF. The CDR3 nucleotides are TGCGCCAGAATTCGGGGTCCCGGGGAGCTGTTTTTT.

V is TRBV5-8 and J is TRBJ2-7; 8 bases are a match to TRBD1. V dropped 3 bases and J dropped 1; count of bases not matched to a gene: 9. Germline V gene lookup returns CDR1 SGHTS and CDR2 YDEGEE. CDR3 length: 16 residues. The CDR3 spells CASSSDWTGPSYEQYF. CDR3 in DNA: TGTGCCAGCAGCTCGGACTGGACAGGGCCTTCCTACGAGCAGTACTTC.

CDR3 amino acids: CASSGDRAINQPQHF. For the CDR3, the DNA is TGTGCCAGCAGTGGGGACAGAGCGATCAATCAGCCCCAGCATTTT. The V and J genes are TRBV2 and TRBJ1-5; 7 bases map to TRBD1. The V segment lost 4 bases and the J segment 3 bases; nucleotides outside the gene matches: 6. This CDR3 has 15 amino acids. Germline CDR1 SNHLY, CDR2 FYNNEI.

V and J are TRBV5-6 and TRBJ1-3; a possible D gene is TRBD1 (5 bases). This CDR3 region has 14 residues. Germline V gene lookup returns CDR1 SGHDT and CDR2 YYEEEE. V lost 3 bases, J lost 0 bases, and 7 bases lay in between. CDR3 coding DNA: TGTGCCAGCAGCTATACAGGCTCTGGAAACACCATATATTTT. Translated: CASSYTGSGNTIYF.